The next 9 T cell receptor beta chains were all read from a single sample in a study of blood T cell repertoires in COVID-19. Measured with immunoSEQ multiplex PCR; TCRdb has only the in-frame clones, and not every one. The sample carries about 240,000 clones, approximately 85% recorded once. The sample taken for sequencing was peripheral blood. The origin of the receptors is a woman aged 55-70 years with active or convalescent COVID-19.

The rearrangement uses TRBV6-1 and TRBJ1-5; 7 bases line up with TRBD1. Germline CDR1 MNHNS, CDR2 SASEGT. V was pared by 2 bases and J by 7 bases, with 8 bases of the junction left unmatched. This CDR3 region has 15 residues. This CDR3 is CASSERGTERQPQHF. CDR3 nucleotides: TGTGCCAGCAGTGAAAGGGGGACAGAACGACAGCCCCAGCATTTT.

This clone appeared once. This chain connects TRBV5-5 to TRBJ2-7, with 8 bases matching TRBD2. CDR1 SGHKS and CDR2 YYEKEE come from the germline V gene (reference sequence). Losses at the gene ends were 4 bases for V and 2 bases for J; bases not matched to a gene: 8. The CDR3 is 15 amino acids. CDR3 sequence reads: CASSPSGGGTYEQYF. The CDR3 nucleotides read TGTGCCAGCAGCCCCTCGGGAGGGGGTACCTACGAGCAGTACTTC.

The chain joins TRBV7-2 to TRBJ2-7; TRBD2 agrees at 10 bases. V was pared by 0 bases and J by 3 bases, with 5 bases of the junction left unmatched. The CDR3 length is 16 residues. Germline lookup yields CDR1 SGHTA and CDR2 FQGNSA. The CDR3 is CASSLAVAGGFYEQYF. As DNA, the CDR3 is TGTGCCAGCAGCTTAGCGGTAGCGGGGGGATTCTACGAGCAGTACTTC.

CDR3: CASSLDRANYGYTF. In nucleotides, the CDR3 is TGTGCCAGCAGCTTGGACAGGGCTAACTATGGCTACACCTTC. This chain uses TRBV5-8 with TRBJ1-2; possible D gene TRBD1, 6 bases. Germline CDR1 SGHTS, CDR2 YDEGEE. The CDR3 runs 14 residues. The V gene lost 0 bases and the J gene lost 0 bases, with 6 bases spanning the gap.

This CDR3 reads CAISYRGEGGYTF. The CDR3 nucleotides are TGTGCCATCAGTTACAGGGGCGAGGGTGGCTACACCTTC. The chain has TRBV10-3 and TRBJ1-2, with 7 bases lining up with TRBD1. Looked up from germline, CDR1 is ENHRY and CDR2 is SYGVKD. This CDR3 comprises 13 residues. The junction had 7 bases not matched to a gene; V was cut back by 5 bases and J by 7 bases.

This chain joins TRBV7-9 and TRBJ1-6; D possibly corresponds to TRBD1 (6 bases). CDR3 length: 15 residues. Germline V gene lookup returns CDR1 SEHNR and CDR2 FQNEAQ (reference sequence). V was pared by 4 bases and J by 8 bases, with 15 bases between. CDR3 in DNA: TGTGCCAGCAGCTCAGGGGTTCTGGAGGATTCACCCCTCCACTTT. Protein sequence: CASSSGVLEDSPLHF.

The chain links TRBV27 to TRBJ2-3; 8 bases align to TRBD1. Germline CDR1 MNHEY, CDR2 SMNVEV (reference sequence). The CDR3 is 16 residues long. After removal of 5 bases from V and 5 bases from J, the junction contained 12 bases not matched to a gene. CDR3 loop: CASSPSEDRVGDTQYF. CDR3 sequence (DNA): TGTGCCAGCAGTCCCTCCGAGGACAGGGTCGGAGATACGCAGTATTTT.

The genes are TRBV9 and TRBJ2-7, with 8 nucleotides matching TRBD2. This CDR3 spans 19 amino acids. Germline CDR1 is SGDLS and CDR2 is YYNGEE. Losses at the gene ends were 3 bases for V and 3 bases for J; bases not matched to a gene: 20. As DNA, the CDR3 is TGTGCCAGCAGCGACGGACGGGGAAGCGGGGGACTCCGGGACTACGAGCAGTACTTC. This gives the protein CASSDGRGSGGLRDYEQYF.

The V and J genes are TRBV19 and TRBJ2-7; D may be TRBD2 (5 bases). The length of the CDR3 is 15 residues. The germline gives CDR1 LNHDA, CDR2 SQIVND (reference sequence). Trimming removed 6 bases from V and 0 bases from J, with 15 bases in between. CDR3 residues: CASSLGDRSSYEQYF. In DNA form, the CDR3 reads TGTGCCAGTAGCCTGGGAGACCGTAGCTCCTACGAGCAGTACTTC.